This TCR beta chain was sequenced for a study of blood T cell repertoires in COVID-19 (dated by TCRdb to 2019 to 2021). Regarding the complete study: Collaborator samples came from the United States, Italy and Spain and covered acute and convalescent phases of COVID-19. The prospective study material was composed of cDNA or gDNA derived from T cells, B-cell-depleted T cells, or PBMCs. The dataset comprised deeply sampled blood TCRbeta repertoires from subjects exposed to, actively infected with, or recovered from COVID-19. The repertoires were made available in a free public database intended to serve as a resource for research on the immune response to SARS-CoV-2. The samples were drawn from two sources: the first 160 participants of the ongoing ImmuneRACE study, and over 1,000 subjects contributed by 6 global collaborators. A de-identified subject ID, COVID-19 status, age in years and sex were almost always included in the sample metadata. Where HLA class I and class II types were available, the types were taken from metadata supplied by the sample provider, not from assay-based typing.

As to this clone: The antigen it recognizes is unknown. No much larger clone is present one base from it, and per-base qualities are unavailable.

TCRbeta CDR3 regions were amplified from genomic DNA by means of the immunoSEQ Assay, a bias-controlled multiplex PCR. The study's processing was this. Within the assay, amplification of reference gene primers was used to estimate how many nucleated cells each sample contained. Sequence reads were collapsed and filtered to measure the absolute abundance of every unique TCRbeta CDR3 rearrangement. For each sample, productive Simpson clonality was calculated as the square root of Simpson's diversity index over productive rearrangements. TCRdb holds this immuneACCESS table with in-frame rearrangements only. Some clones are missing; in checked studies, unresolved V genes explain under half, and the rest has no known cause. V and J calls and clone size come straight from that table; D and trimming were deduced from the DNA. In this sample the table shows hundreds of thousands of clones, approximately 84% of which occur a single time. The top ten constitute 15% to 17% of the sample.

Participants in the prospective study were aged about 18 to 100 years, lived in 20 to 25 United States geographic areas, and enrolled through a virtual design. In the prospective study, cohorts were assigned on the basis of participant-reported clinical history obtained from a screening survey and a study questionnaire. For ImmuneRACE Cohort 3, a participant was defined as recovered based on two consecutive negative NP/OP PCR tests, clearance by a healthcare professional, or resolution of symptoms. In the prospective study, whole blood, serum and a nasopharyngeal or oropharyngeal swab were collected from each participant by mobile phlebotomists. Over a roughly 2-month period, participants in the prospective study had the option of providing additional blood draws and questionnaires. Before DNA extraction, prospective study blood samples were shipped either frozen or at room temperature. V lost 0 bases and J lost 5 bases, and the count of bases not matched to a germline gene is 8. CDR1 and CDR2 were assigned from the germline V gene (reference sequence) as SGHNT and YYREEE. The CDR3 covers 17 residues, taking in both the cysteine and the phenylalanine. Only the CDR3 DNA is retained, 51 bases long and in frame from the first base.

The paper's findings and limits, for the study overall: The quantity of clinical and demographic metadata differed by source and by participant and was supplied without curation.

Here the chain combines TRBV5-4 and TRBJ2-5; the central 12 bases match TRBD2. The source is a young man who had recovered from COVID-19. The source material was PBMCs or T cells enriched from blood (not recorded which). The DNA is TGTGCCAGCAGCTTGGATCCTAGCGGGAGGGCGGGGGAGACCCAGTACTTC. The resulting protein is CASSLDPSGRAGETQYF.